This record covers a single T cell receptor beta chain. The sample belongs to a study of CD8 T cells in Susac syndrome. The individuals used as controls were healthy donors who had been matched for both age and sex. Roughly 0.45 to 1 ug RNA was reverse transcribed with random hexamers. The method of amplification for TCR beta CDR3 was immunoSEQ multiplex PCR, covering 54 Vbeta and 13 Jbeta. TCRdb re-analysed the immunoSEQ multiplex PCR reads in MiXCR, keeping a single row per CDR3 protein. The data show 100,000 to 150,000 distinct CDR3 sequences, with around 94% seen just once and roughly 0.087% held by the top ten. V gave up 5 bases and J gave up 4 bases, with 17 bases separating them. The CDR3 covers 15 residues. Germline V gene data show CDR1 as SGHAT and CDR2 as FQNNGV.

Specimen: CD4+ T cells from PBMCs. The V call is TRBV11-2, the J call TRBJ1-2; TRBD1 might be the D (6 bases). This receptor was identified in a human donor in good health. DNA of the CDR3: TGTGCCAGCAGCCCGGGACACCCCCGGGGCTATGGCTACACCTTC. It codes for CASSPGHPRGYGYTF.